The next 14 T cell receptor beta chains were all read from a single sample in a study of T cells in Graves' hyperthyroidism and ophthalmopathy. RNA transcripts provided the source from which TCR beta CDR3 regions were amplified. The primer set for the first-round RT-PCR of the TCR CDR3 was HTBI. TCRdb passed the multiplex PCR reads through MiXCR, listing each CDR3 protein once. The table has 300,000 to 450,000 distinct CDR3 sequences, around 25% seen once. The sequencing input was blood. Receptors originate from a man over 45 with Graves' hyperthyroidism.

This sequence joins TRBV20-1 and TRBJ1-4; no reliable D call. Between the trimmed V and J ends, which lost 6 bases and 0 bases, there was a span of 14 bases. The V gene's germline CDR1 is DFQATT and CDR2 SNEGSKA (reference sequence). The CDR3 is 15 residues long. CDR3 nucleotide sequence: TGCAGTGCATCCGTACCTCTGGCAACTAATGAAAAACTGTTTTTT. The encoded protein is CSASVPLATNEKLFF.

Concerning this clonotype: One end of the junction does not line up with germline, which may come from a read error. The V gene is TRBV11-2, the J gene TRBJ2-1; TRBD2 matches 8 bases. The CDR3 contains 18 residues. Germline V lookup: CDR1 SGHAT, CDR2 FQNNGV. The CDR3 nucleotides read TGCGCCAGCAGCCAAGAGCGTTCGATAAGCGGGAGTGGTAATGAGCAGTTCTTC. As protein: CASSQERSISGSGNEQFF.

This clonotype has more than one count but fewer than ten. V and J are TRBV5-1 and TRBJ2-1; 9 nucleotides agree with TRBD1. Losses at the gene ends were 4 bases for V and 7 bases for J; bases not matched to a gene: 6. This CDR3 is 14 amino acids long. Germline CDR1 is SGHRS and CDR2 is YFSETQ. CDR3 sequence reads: CASSVETGGNEQFF. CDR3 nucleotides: TGCGCCAGCAGCGTGGAGACAGGGGGGAATGAGCAGTTCTTC.

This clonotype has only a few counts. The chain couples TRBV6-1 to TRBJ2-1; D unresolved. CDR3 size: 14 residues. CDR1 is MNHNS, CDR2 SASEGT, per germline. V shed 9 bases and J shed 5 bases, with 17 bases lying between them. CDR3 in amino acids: CASAIWADDNEQFF. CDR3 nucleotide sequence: TGTGCCAGTGCCATTTGGGCGGATGACAATGAGCAGTTCTTC.

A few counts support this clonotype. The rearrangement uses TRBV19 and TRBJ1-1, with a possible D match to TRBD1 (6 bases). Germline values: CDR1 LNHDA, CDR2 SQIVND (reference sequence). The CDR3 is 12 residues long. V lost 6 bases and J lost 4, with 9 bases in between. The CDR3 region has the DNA TGTGCCAGTAGCATACAGGGCACTGAAGCTTTCTTT. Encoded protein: CASSIQGTEAFF.

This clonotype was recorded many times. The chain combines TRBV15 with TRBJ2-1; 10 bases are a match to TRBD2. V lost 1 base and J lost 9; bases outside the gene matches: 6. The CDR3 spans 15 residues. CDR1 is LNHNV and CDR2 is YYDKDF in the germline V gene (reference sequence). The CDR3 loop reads CATSRGLAGESEQFF. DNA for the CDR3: TGTGCCACCAGCAGAGGGCTAGCGGGAGAAAGTGAGCAGTTCTTC.

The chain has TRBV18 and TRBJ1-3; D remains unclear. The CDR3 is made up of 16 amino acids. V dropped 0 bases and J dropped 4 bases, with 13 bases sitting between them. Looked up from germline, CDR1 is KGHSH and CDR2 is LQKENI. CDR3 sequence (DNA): TGTGCCAGCTCACCACCTATCGCATCGAGAGGAAACACCATATATTTT. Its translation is CASSPPIASRGNTIYF. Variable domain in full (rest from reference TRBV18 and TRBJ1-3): NAGVMQNPRHLVRRRGQEARLRCSPMKGHSHVYWYRQLPEEGLKFMVYLQKENIIDESGMPKERFSAEFPKEGPSILRIQQVVRGDSAAYFCASSPPIASRGNTIYFGEGSWLTVV.

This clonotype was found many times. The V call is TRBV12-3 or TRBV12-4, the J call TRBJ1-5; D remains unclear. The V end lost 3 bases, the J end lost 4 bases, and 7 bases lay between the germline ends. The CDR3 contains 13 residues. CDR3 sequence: CASSLMGNQPQHF. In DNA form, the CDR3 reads TGTGCCAGCAGTTTGATGGGAAATCAGCCCCAGCATTTT.

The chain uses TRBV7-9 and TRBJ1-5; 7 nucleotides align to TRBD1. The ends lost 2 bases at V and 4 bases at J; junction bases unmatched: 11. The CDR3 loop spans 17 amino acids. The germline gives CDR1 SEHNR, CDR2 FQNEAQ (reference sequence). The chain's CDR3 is CASSLSLGGRGNQPQHF. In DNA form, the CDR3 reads TGTGCCAGCAGCTTATCCCTGGGAGGCAGGGGGAATCAGCCCCAGCATTTT.

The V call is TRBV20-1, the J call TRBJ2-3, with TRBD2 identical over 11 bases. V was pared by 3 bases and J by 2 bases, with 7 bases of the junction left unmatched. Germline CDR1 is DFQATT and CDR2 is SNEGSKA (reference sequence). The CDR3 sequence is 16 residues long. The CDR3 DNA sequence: TGCAGTGCTAGTTCCGGGACTAGCGGATCCACAGATACGCAGTATTTT. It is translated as CSASSGTSGSTDTQYF.

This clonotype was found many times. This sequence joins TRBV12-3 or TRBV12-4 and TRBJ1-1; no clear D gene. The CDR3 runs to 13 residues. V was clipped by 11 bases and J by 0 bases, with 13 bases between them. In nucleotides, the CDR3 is TGTGCCGATACTAAGTTTCTGAACACTGAAGCTTTCTTT. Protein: CADTKFLNTEAFF.

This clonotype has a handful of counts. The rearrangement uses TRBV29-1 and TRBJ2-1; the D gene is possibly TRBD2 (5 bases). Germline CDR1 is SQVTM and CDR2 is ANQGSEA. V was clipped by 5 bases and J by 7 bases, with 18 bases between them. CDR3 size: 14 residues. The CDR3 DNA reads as TGCAGCGTTTCCGGTGAGCGGCCCAGTAATGAGCAGTTCTTC. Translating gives CSVSGERPSNEQFF.

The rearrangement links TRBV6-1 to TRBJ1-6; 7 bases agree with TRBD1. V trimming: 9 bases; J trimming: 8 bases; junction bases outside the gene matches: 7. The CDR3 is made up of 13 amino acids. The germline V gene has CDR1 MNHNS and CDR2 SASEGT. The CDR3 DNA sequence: TGTGCCAGTTCACAGGGGTTCGATTCACCCCTCCACTTT. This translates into CASSQGFDSPLHF.

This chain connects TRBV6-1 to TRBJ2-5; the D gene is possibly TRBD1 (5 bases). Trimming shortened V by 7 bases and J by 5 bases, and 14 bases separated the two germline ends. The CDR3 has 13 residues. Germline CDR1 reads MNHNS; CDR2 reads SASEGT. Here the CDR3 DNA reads TGTGCCAGCAACGACAGCTCCGGGGAGACCCAGTACTTC. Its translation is CASNDSSGETQYF.